Below, 21 T cell receptor beta chains from the same sample are listed, as sequenced in a study of cytomegalovirus exposure and HLA in healthy donors. Generated by immunoSEQ multiplex PCR, the TCRdb table keeps only in-frame clones and is missing some. Altogether 150,000 or so clones are present, 75% to 90% being singletons, with the ten largest covering approximately 20%. The sample comprised PBMCs. The receptor source for this set is a man between 18 and 29 years old in good health and CMV-seropositive.

CDR3 sequence reads: CASSLLTSGSTGELFF. DNA of the CDR3: TGTGCCAGCAGCTTGCTGACTAGCGGGAGCACCGGGGAGCTGTTTTTT. The chain links TRBV13 to TRBJ2-2, with TRBD2 identical over 12 bases. After removal of 3 bases from V and 4 bases from J, the junction contained 3 bases not matched to a gene. The CDR3 has 16 amino acids. The germline CDR1 and CDR2 sequences are PRHDT and FYEKMQ (reference sequence).

This clone has a handful of counts. The V call is TRBV9, the J call TRBJ2-1, with 8 bases lining up with TRBD2. CDR3 size: 14 residues. The V segment lost 3 bases and the J segment 9 bases; nucleotides outside the gene matches: 8. Germline CDR1 SGDLS, CDR2 YYNGEE. The CDR3 DNA follows: TGTGCCAGCAGCGCCCTAGGGACTAGTGGTGAGCAGTTCTTC. Translated: CASSALGTSGEQFF.

The V gene is TRBV7-2, the J gene TRBJ1-1; the D is unclear. The CDR3 is made up of 13 amino acids. V was shortened by 0 bases and J by 7 bases, with 9 bases between the two germline ends. CDR1 SGHTA and CDR2 FQGNSA come from the germline V gene. The CDR3 DNA reads TGTGCCAGCAGCTTAGCGCGGAGGGATGAAGCTTTCTTT. The encoded protein is CASSLARRDEAFF. The full variable domain, completed using reference TRBV7-2 and TRBJ1-1, is GAGVSQSPSNKVTEKGKDVELRCDPISGHTALYWYRQSLGQGLEFLIYFQGNSAPDKSGLPSDRFSAERTGGSVSTLTIQRTQQEDSAVYLCASSLARRDEAFFGQGTRLTVV.

This sequence joins TRBV11-2 and TRBJ2-3, with 9 bases that match TRBD2. Germline CDR1 reads SGHAT; CDR2 reads FQNNGV. V lost 0 bases to trimming and J lost 0 bases; unmatched junction nucleotides: 10. This CDR3 contains 19 residues. The CDR3 loop is CASSLDPLSGGLSTDTQYF. The CDR3 coding sequence is TGTGCCAGCAGCTTAGACCCACTTAGCGGGGGCCTTAGCACAGATACGCAGTATTTT.

This clone is a singleton in its sample. The chain is built from TRBV7-2 and TRBJ2-1; weak D call: TRBD1 (5 bases). Germline V lookup: CDR1 SGHTA, CDR2 FQGNSA. Trimming removed 4 bases from V and 8 bases from J, with 15 bases in between. CDR3 size: 14 residues. The DNA for the CDR3 is TGTGCCAGCAGCTCCGCCCCAGGGCCCCATGAGCAGTTCTTC. Translating gives CASSSAPGPHEQFF. The full variable domain, rest sourced from reference TRBV7-2 and TRBJ2-1, is GAGVSQSPSNKVTEKGKDVELRCDPISGHTALYWYRQSLGQGLEFLIYFQGNSAPDKSGLPSDRFSAERTGGSVSTLTIQRTQQEDSAVYLCASSSAPGPHEQFFGPGTRLTVL.

This clone came up many times. The J gene is TRBJ2-7, the V gene TRBV5-6; no clear D gene. The CDR3 covers 13 residues. With 5 bases removed from V and 0 bases from J, the gap between germline ends came to 9 bases. Germline V CDR1 and CDR2: SGHDT, YYEEEE. The CDR3 DNA follows: TGTGCCAGCAGAACACAGAGCTCCTACGAGCAGTACTTC. Its protein product is CASRTQSSYEQYF.

The J gene is TRBJ1-3, the V gene TRBV4-3; 8 bases align to TRBD1. Germline V gives CDR1 LGHNA, CDR2 YSLEER. Losses at the gene ends were 0 bases for V and 3 bases for J; bases not matched to a gene: 7. The length of the CDR3 is 17 residues. The CDR3, as DNA: TGCGCCAGCAGCCAAGACCAGGACAGGGAGTTTGGAAACACCATATATTTT. It encodes CASSQDQDREFGNTIYF.

In DNA form, the CDR3 reads TGTGCCAGCAGCTGGGGAGACTATGGCTACACCTTC. It translates to CASSWGDYGYTF. The rearrangement links TRBV7-2 to TRBJ1-2; D gene uncertain. V was cut by 4 bases and J by 3 bases, with 6 bases left in between. This CDR3 comprises 12 residues. Germline V gives CDR1 SGHTA, CDR2 FQGNSA. Filled out from reference TRBV7-2 and TRBJ1-2, the complete variable domain reads GAGVSQSPSNKVTEKGKDVELRCDPISGHTALYWYRQSLGQGLEFLIYFQGNSAPDKSGLPSDRFSAERTGGSVSTLTIQRTQQEDSAVYLCASSWGDYGYTFGSGTRLTVV.

The V gene is TRBV7-9, the J gene TRBJ1-2; D remains ambiguous. Trimming took off 5 bases at V and 4 bases at J, with 8 bases between the two ends. The CDR3 spans 12 residues. Germline V CDR1 and CDR2: SEHNR, FQNEAQ (reference sequence). The CDR3 DNA reads TGTGCCAGCAGCCCTAGAGGCTATGGCTACACCTTC. It codes for CASSPRGYGYTF.

The V call is TRBV18, the J call TRBJ2-1; D unclear. Trimming removed 3 bases from V and 6 bases from J, with 6 bases in between. The CDR3 loop spans 12 amino acids. Looked up from germline, CDR1 is KGHSH and CDR2 is LQKENI. The CDR3 here is CASSPETNEQFF. The CDR3 DNA is TGTGCCAGCTCACCGGAGACCAATGAGCAGTTCTTC.

V usage is TRBV11-2 and J usage is TRBJ2-7; no reliable D call. Trimming shortened V by 0 bases and J by 6 bases, and 3 bases separated the two germline ends. In germline, CDR1 is SGHAT, CDR2 FQNNGV. The CDR3 length is 11 residues. The CDR3 DNA is TGTGCCAGCAGCTTAGACCTCGAGCAGTACTTC. Translated, it gives CASSLDLEQYF.

The CDR3 sequence is CASTPRLAGYNEQFF. The CDR3 DNA sequence: TGTGCCAGCACCCCTCGACTAGCGGGATACAATGAGCAGTTCTTC. The chain carries TRBV27 and TRBJ2-1; 11 bases agree with TRBD2. The CDR3 covers 15 residues. The V and J ends lost 7 bases and 4 bases, in that order; junction bases with no gene match: 6. Germline assignment: CDR1 MNHEY and CDR2 SMNVEV (reference sequence).

The rearrangement uses TRBV30 and TRBJ2-7; the match to TRBD2 covers 7 bases. Germline V CDR1 and CDR2: GTSNPN, SVGIG (reference sequence). With 5 bases clipped from V and 4 bases from J, the junction kept 11 bases outside the gene matches. This CDR3 has 14 amino acids. The CDR3 DNA reads as TGTGCCTGGTTAAATACTGGACTAGGGTACGAGCAGTACTTC. Translated, it gives CAWLNTGLGYEQYF. The full variable domain, completed using reference TRBV30 and TRBJ2-7, is SQTIHQWPATLVQPVGSPLSLECTVEGTSNPNLYWYRQAAGRGLQLLFYSVGIGQISSEVPQNLSASRPQDRQFILSSKKLLLSDSGFYLCAWLNTGLGYEQYFGPGTRLTVT.

CDR3 sequence: CASSPDGVRTQYF. The CDR3 nucleotides read TGTGCCAGCAGCCCCGACGGGGTTAGGACCCAGTACTTC. V gene TRBV6-5 combines with J gene TRBJ2-5, with a weak D call TRBD2 (5 bases). CDR1 is MNHEY, CDR2 SVGAGI, per germline. The CDR3 consists of 13 residues. The germline V and J ends were trimmed by 6 bases and 7 bases, with 15 bases remaining between them.

The chain combines TRBV6-1 with TRBJ2-3; D gene unclear. Germline CDR1 MNHNS, CDR2 SASEGT. The CDR3 sequence is 14 residues long. Trimming cost V 2 bases and J 5 bases, with 11 bases left between them. The CDR3 bases are TGTGCCAGCAGTGAAAACATTGGGCAAGATACGCAGTATTTT. As protein: CASSENIGQDTQYF.

The DNA for the CDR3 is TGTGCCAGTAGCGACAGGCTTCTCTATGGCTACACCTTC. It specifies CASSDRLLYGYTF. The chain couples TRBV19 to TRBJ1-2, with D possibly being TRBD1 (6 bases). V dropped 6 bases and J dropped 4 bases, with 12 bases sitting between them. The germline CDR1 and CDR2 sequences are LNHDA and SQIVND (reference sequence). This CDR3 contains 13 residues.

This clone occurred a few times. This chain connects TRBV5-6 to TRBJ1-5; 9 bases align to TRBD1. Germline V CDR1 and CDR2: SGHDT, YYEEEE. The length of the CDR3 is 14 residues. Trimming at V came to 4 bases and at J to 4 bases, leaving 3 bases not matched to a gene. The CDR3 bases are TGTGCCAGCAGCATCGGACAGGGGAATCAGCCCCAGCATTTT. It encodes CASSIGQGNQPQHF.

The chain has TRBV18 and TRBJ1-2, with D hard to call. This CDR3 spans 14 amino acids. Germline lookup yields CDR1 KGHSH and CDR2 LQKENI. V lost 5 bases, J lost 6 bases, and 16 bases lay in between. The CDR3 region has the DNA TGTGCCAGCTCATCGGATCAACTAGGGAATGGCTACACCTTC. It translates to CASSSDQLGNGYTF.

This CDR3 is CASSESLRTDTQYF. The CDR3 region has the DNA TGTGCCAGCAGTGAATCCCTGAGGACAGATACGCAGTATTTT. The V call is TRBV25-1, the J call TRBJ2-3; D not resolved. V was cut by 1 base and J by 3 bases, with 8 bases left in between. The CDR3 is 14 residues long. The germline V gene has CDR1 MGHDK and CDR2 SYGVNS.

This chain links TRBV19 with TRBJ2-6; TRBD2 might be the D (5 bases). Germline V gene lookup returns CDR1 LNHDA and CDR2 SQIVND (reference sequence). The CDR3 has 14 residues. With 4 bases removed from V and 5 bases from J, the gap between germline ends came to 9 bases. The CDR3 sequence: CASSTRVWANVLTF. The CDR3 DNA reads as TGTGCCAGTAGTACGAGGGTCTGGGCCAACGTCCTGACTTTC.

The chain carries TRBV5-1 and TRBJ1-4; D might be TRBD1 (6 bases). V dropped 4 bases and J dropped 6 bases, with 16 bases sitting between them. The CDR3 consists of 15 residues. CDR1 SGHRS and CDR2 YFSETQ come from the germline V gene. DNA of the CDR3: TGCGCCAGCAGCCCAACAGGGATTGGGGATGAAAAACTGTTTTTT. It encodes CASSPTGIGDEKLFF.